This TCR beta chain was recorded in a study of blood T cell repertoires in COVID-19. Study details: Spain, Italy and the United States supplied samples that represented acute and convalescent COVID-19.

The count of this clone is one. Trimming pared 3 bases from V and 4 bases from J, leaving 5 bases between. This CDR3 comprises 12 residues. Looked up from germline, CDR1 is SEHNR and CDR2 is FQNEAQ (reference sequence). Per the original methods: Estimation of nucleated cell counts was performed using reference gene primer amplification. The method was immunoSEQ multiplex PCR; TCRdb's version includes in-frame clones alone and lacks a portion of them. The V and J calls and clone size come from that table; D and trimming were worked out from the DNA. Of some 71,000 clones listed, 84% are singletons. This TCR came from a woman in her forties or fifties with acute or convalescent COVID-19. This chain connects TRBV7-9 to TRBJ2-3; D is unclear. Sequences were obtained from peripheral blood. CDR3 protein: CASSFSSDTQYF. The CDR3 nucleotides read TGTGCCAGCAGCTTTAGCTCAGATACGCAGTATTTT.